The T cell receptor beta chain under discussion was sequenced for a study of blood T cell repertoires in COVID-19. About this clone: This same CDR3 is encoded by further DNA sequences in the sample.

Generated by immunoSEQ multiplex PCR, the TCRdb table keeps only in-frame clones and is missing some. The table has about 220,000 clones, roughly 86% seen once; the top ten hold roughly 10%. Sequenced: peripheral blood. The sequence was collected from a woman between 50 and 59 years old with COVID-19, enrolled during active disease.

This CDR3 reads CASSPGETQYF. CDR3 DNA sequence: TGTGCCAGCAGTCCAGGGGAGACCCAGTACTTC. V usage is TRBV6-5 and J usage is TRBJ2-5; a possible D gene is TRBD1 (5 bases). The CDR3 spans 11 residues. The germline gives CDR1 MNHEY, CDR2 SVGAGI. Deletions cut 5 bases from V and 5 bases from J, with 6 bases between.